These T cell receptor beta chains were read from a single sample in a study of blood T cell repertoires in COVID-19. Clones were sequenced by immunoSEQ multiplex PCR, and TCRdb holds only the in-frame ones, with some missing. Found here are hundreds of thousands of clones, roughly 87% of them singletons; the top ten hold 2.5% to 3%. Sequenced material: PBMCs or T cells enriched from blood (not recorded which). The source is a woman aged 30 to 39 who had recovered from COVID-19. Each CDR3 is given with its conserved first and last residue.

V gene	J gene	CDR3 protein
TRBV2	TRBJ2-3	CASRATGTDTQYF
TRBV12-5	TRBJ2-3	CASGTGTSGSTDTQYF
TRBV28	TRBJ1-1	CASRHRLTGDTEAFF
TRBV4-2	TRBJ1-2	CASSRGQAGDGYTF
TRBV27	TRBJ1-4	CASSLSSRGEKLFF
TRBV9	TRBJ1-1	CASSRTGDTEAFF
TRBV24-1	TRBJ2-7	CATSDPGQGDEQYF
TRBV24-1	TRBJ1-1	CATSDNTGGGEAFF
TRBV14	TRBJ1-3	CASSQGTGLHPGNTIYF
TRBV14	TRBJ1-2	CASSQDAVASYGYTF
TRBV7-3	TRBJ1-1	CASSPDPQGTTFF
TRBV12-3/TRBV12-4	TRBJ2-1	CASVNRGQNEQFF
TRBV19	TRBJ2-2	CASNGPGTGELFF
TRBV11-1	TRBJ1-1	CASSPVDAALNTEAFF
TRBV7-9	TRBJ1-2	CASSLVEENPYGYTF
TRBV27	TRBJ1-6	CASSLGQGLENSPLHF
TRBV5-6	TRBJ1-5	CASSLGGREPQHF
TRBV19	TRBJ2-1	CASSTGGLIRDEQFF
TRBV5-8	TRBJ1-1	CASSLAPLTGLNTEAFF
TRBV7-9	TRBJ2-7	CASSFVGTETYEQYF
TRBV5-1	TRBJ2-1	CASSLEGPREAYNEQFF
TRBV7-2	TRBJ1-5	CASSFDSGFRQPQHF
TRBV7-2	TRBJ2-1	CASSLIGQGNEQFF